Listed below are T cell receptor beta chains from one sample, sequenced in a study of shared clonotypes between healthy human individuals. TCRdb's table, derived via immunoSEQ multiplex PCR, lists solely in-frame clones and lacks some. Found here are hundreds of thousands of clones, around two thirds of them singletons; the top ten hold 1.5% to 2%. The sequencing input was memory CD4+ T cells sorted from blood. The receptors derive from a woman in her thirties in good health. Each CDR3 is given with its conserved first and last residue. The D gene is left open where the match is weak. Clone size is stated in some rows and not others, as once, few, many or a class when expanded.

TRBV29-1	TRBJ2-5	NA	TRBD1	CSAGDRGAETQYF	TGCAGCGCCGGGGACAGGGGAGCAGAGACCCAGTACTTC
TRBV28	TRBJ2-5	NA	TRBD2	CASTVTSGIETQYF	TGTGCCAGCACCGTGACTAGCGGGATCGAGACCCAGTACTTC
TRBV11-3	TRBJ1-5	NA	NA	CASSSRFLIRNQPQHF	TGTGCCAGCAGCTCCCGTTTCTTGATTAGAAATCAGCCCCAGCATTTT
TRBV5-1	TRBJ1-6	NA	TRBD1	CASSLAGTADSPLHF	TGCGCCAGCAGCTTGGCGGGGACAGCCGATTCACCCCTCCACTTT
TRBV5-1	TRBJ2-1	NA	NA	CASSLKKDSQSYNEQFF	TGCGCCAGCAGCTTAAAAAAGGACAGCCAGTCCTACAATGAGCAGTTCTTC
TRBV6-4	TRBJ2-1	NA	TRBD1	CASSPQGAAYNEQFF	TGTGCCAGCAGCCCTCAGGGGGCGGCGTACAATGAGCAGTTCTTC
TRBV28	TRBJ2-1	NA	NA	CASSPPTDSYNEQFF	TGTGCCAGCAGTCCGCCGACCGACTCCTACAATGAGCAGTTCTTC
TRBV7-2	TRBJ2-6	NA	NA	CASSQRASGANVLTF	TGTGCCAGCAGCCAAAGGGCTAGCGGGGCCAACGTCCTGACTTTC
TRBV5-1	TRBJ1-1	once	NA	CASSSMGGGMNTEAFF	TGCGCCAGCAGCTCTATGGGGGGAGGAATGAACACTGAAGCTTTCTTT
TRBV27	TRBJ2-7	NA	NA	CASSGTRLGISEQYF	TGTGCCAGCAGTGGTACGAGACTTGGGATATCGGAGCAGTACTTC
TRBV25-1	TRBJ2-7	few	NA	CASSDQGLSYEQYF	TGTGCCAGCAGTGATCAGGGGTTATCCTACGAGCAGTACTTC
TRBV28	TRBJ2-5	NA	NA	CASSLVPPEETQYF	TGTGCCAGCAGTCTAGTCCCCCCGGAAGAGACCCAGTACTTC
TRBV6-1	TRBJ1-4	NA	NA	CASTAGGPANEKLFF	TGTGCCAGCACTGCTGGGGGGCCGGCTAATGAAAAACTGTTTTTT
TRBV5-8	TRBJ2-3	NA	NA	CASSSPRGRPDTQYF	TGTGCCAGCAGCTCCCCACGGGGGCGACCAGATACGCAGTATTTT
TRBV18	TRBJ2-2	few	TRBD1	CASKAKTGDTGELFF	TGTGCCAGTAAAGCCAAGACAGGGGACACCGGGGAGCTGTTTTTT
TRBV28	TRBJ1-5	NA	TRBD1	CASSSPTGESNQPQHF	TGTGCCAGCAGCTCCCCGACAGGGGAAAGCAATCAGCCCCAGCATTTT
TRBV5-1	TRBJ2-1	few	TRBD2	CASSFSPLAGQSYNEQFF	TGCGCCAGCAGCTTCTCCCCGCTAGCGGGACAGAGCTACAATGAGCAGTTCTTC
TRBV5-1	TRBJ2-7	once	TRBD2	CASSLAKGLTSGTLEQYF	TGCGCCAGCAGCTTGGCCAAGGGGTTGACTAGCGGGACCCTCGAGCAGTACTTC
TRBV5-4	TRBJ1-2	NA	NA	CASSPWVGGDYGYTF	TGTGCCAGCAGCCCGTGGGTTGGGGGCGACTATGGCTACACCTTC
TRBV28	TRBJ1-5	many	NA	CASSLRDNSNQPQHF	TGTGCCAGCAGTTTAAGGGACAATAGCAATCAGCCCCAGCATTTT
TRBV11-2	TRBJ2-1	NA	NA	CASSLAGHYNEQFF	TGTGCCAGCAGCTTAGCGGGACATTACAATGAGCAGTTCTTC
TRBV29-1	TRBJ2-5	few	TRBD1	CSVDRDSQETQYF	TGCAGCGTCGACAGGGACAGTCAAGAGACCCAGTACTTC
TRBV15	TRBJ1-1	NA	NA	CATSRDRRQNTEAFF	TGTGCCACCAGCAGAGATCGGCGACAGAACACTGAAGCTTTCTTT
TRBV6-5	TRBJ1-1	NA	NA	CASSYSRRLPISEAFF	TGTGCCAGCAGTTACTCGAGGCGACTCCCGATATCTGAAGCTTTCTTT
TRBV10-2	TRBJ2-5	few	TRBD2	CASRLAGQETQYF	TGCGCCAGCCGACTAGCGGGACAAGAGACCCAGTACTTC
TRBV5-1	TRBJ2-1	NA	TRBD2	CASSWVRLAGASSYNEQFF	TGCGCCAGCAGCTGGGTGCGGCTAGCGGGAGCGAGCTCCTACAATGAGCAGTTCTTC
TRBV25-1	TRBJ2-7	once	TRBD2	CASSLSGSHEQYF	TGTGCCAGCAGCCTCAGCGGGAGCCACGAGCAGTACTTC
TRBV28	TRBJ1-6	few	TRBD1	CASSGGTGSSYNSPLHF	TGTGCCAGCAGCGGGGGGACAGGGAGCTCCTATAATTCACCCCTCCACTTT
TRBV6-5	TRBJ1-2	NA	TRBD1	CASSYERQGGGYTF	TGTGCCAGCAGTTATGAGCGACAGGGAGGTGGCTACACCTTC
TRBV27	TRBJ2-3	few	TRBD2	CASSLTLAGGGGTQYF	TGTGCCAGCAGTTTAACACTAGCGGGAGGAGGGGGTACGCAGTATTTT
TRBV10-3	TRBJ1-2	few	NA	CAISERVDTNYGYTF	TGTGCCATCAGTGAGCGGGTGGACACTAACTATGGCTACACCTTC
TRBV15	TRBJ2-1	NA	TRBD2	CATSKEIAGGANEQFF	TGTGCCACCAGCAAAGAAATAGCGGGAGGGGCCAATGAGCAGTTCTTC
TRBV11-3	TRBJ2-7	NA	NA	CASSPYIEEQYF	TGTGCCAGCAGCCCCTACATTGAGGAGCAGTACTTC
TRBV18	TRBJ2-5	NA	NA	CASSPPYQETQYF	TGTGCCAGCTCACCACCGTACCAAGAGACCCAGTACTTC
TRBV5-1	TRBJ1-2	few	TRBD1	CASRTGEDYGYTF	TGCGCCAGCAGGACAGGGGAGGACTATGGCTACACCTTC
TRBV21-1	TRBJ1-2	NA	NA	CASRTGLCGYTF	TGTGCCAGCAGAACAGGATTGTGCGGCTACACCTTC
TRBV19	TRBJ1-2	NA	TRBD1	CASSTRDSLYYGYTF	TGTGCCAGTAGTACCCGGGACAGCCTCTACTATGGCTACACCTTC
TRBV2	TRBJ2-7	once	NA	CATSGQSSYEQYF	TGTGCCACCTCTGGACAGTCCTCCTACGAGCAGTACTTC
TRBV11-2	TRBJ2-5	many	TRBD1	CASSKDEDRGLETQYF	TGTGCCAGCAGCAAAGATGAAGACAGGGGTTTGGAGACCCAGTACTTC
TRBV27	TRBJ2-6	NA	NA	CASSFEAVNSGANVLTF	TGTGCCAGCAGTTTTGAAGCGGTTAACTCTGGGGCCAACGTCCTGACTTTC
TRBV7-2	TRBJ2-1	NA	TRBD1	CASSLGQSNEQFF	TGTGCCAGCAGCTTGGGACAGTCCAATGAGCAGTTCTTC
TRBV18	TRBJ2-6	once	NA	CASSPQGGSGANVLTF	TGTGCCAGCTCACCACAAGGGGGCTCTGGGGCCAACGTCCTGACTTTC
TRBV5-8	TRBJ1-1	few	TRBD1	CASSRDSASTEAFF	TGTGCCAGCAGCCGGGACAGCGCGAGCACTGAAGCTTTCTTT
TRBV28	TRBJ2-5	NA	NA	CASSAILFGQRQETQYF	TGTGCCAGCAGTGCTATCCTCTTCGGACAGCGTCAAGAGACCCAGTACTTC
TRBV7-2	TRBJ2-4	NA	NA	CASSLTTLGKNIQYF	TGTGCCAGCAGCTTAACCACACTAGGGAAAAACATTCAGTACTTC
TRBV7-9	TRBJ1-5	NA	NA	CASSLAGDNQPQHF	TGTGCCAGCAGCTTAGCGGGGGACAATCAGCCCCAGCATTTT
TRBV5-5	TRBJ2-6	many	NA	CASSPLVGANVLTF	TGTGCCAGCAGCCCCCTTGTTGGGGCCAACGTCCTGACTTTC
TRBV2	TRBJ1-5	few	TRBD1	CASSVSQGVKQEGSNQPQHF	TGTGCCAGCAGTGTCTCACAGGGGGTGAAGCAGGAGGGTAGCAATCAGCCCCAGCATTTT
TRBV7-9	TRBJ2-2	NA	NA	CASSLGSYGELFF	TGTGCCAGCAGCTTAGGCAGTTACGGGGAGCTGTTTTTT
TRBV7-6	TRBJ2-3	NA	NA	CASSPGTSVTDTQYF	TGTGCCAGCAGCCCCGGGACTTCGGTCACAGATACGCAGTATTTT
TRBV5-1	TRBJ1-4	NA	NA	CASSLSTVGGEKLFF	TGCGCCAGCAGCTTGTCTACAGTGGGGGGTGAAAAACTGTTTTTT
TRBV23-1	TRBJ1-1	NA	TRBD1	CASSQQQGLLNTEAFF	TGCGCCAGCAGTCAACAACAGGGGCTTTTGAACACTGAAGCTTTCTTT
TRBV11-2	TRBJ2-5	few	NA	CATQGGGKTQYF	TGTGCCACCCAAGGGGGCGGGAAGACCCAGTACTTC
TRBV5-1	TRBJ1-1	NA	NA	CASSFHGGTEAFF	TGCGCCAGCAGCTTTCATGGAGGCACTGAAGCTTTCTTT
TRBV7-2	TRBJ2-3	few	TRBD1	CASSARDRVGTDTQYF	TGTGCCAGCAGCGCCCGGGACAGGGTCGGCACAGATACGCAGTATTTT
TRBV25-1	TRBJ2-3	NA	NA	CASTRDAGDTQYF	TGTGCCAGCACTAGGGACGCAGGGGATACGCAGTATTTT
TRBV7-9	TRBJ1-2	NA	TRBD1	CASSSQGAMDYGYTF	TGTGCCAGCAGTTCACAGGGGGCAATGGACTATGGCTACACCTTC
TRBV11-2	TRBJ2-5	NA	TRBD1	CASSSTGGYGETQYF	TGTGCCAGCAGCTCTACAGGGGGCTATGGGGAGACCCAGTACTTC
TRBV2	TRBJ2-3	NA	NA	CASREFVSTDTQYF	TGTGCCAGCAGGGAGTTCGTAAGCACAGATACGCAGTATTTT
TRBV7-2	TRBJ1-2	NA	TRBD1	CASSRTPHRGADTF	TGTGCCAGCAGCCGAACCCCTCACAGGGGGGCCGACACCTTC